Listed below are T cell receptor beta chains from one sample, sequenced in a study of blood T cell repertoires in COVID-19. Data came from immunoSEQ multiplex PCR; TCRdb stores just in-frame clones and leaves some out. Here the sample spans about 220,000 clones, 80% to 90% being singletons. Sequencing was performed on PBMCs or T cells enriched from blood (not recorded which). The receptor source for this set is a woman between 50 and 59 years old with acute COVID-19. Both conserved end residues are part of each CDR3. A D gene is named only where the DNA matches it firmly. Where a row states a size, it is once, few, many or the class of an expanded clone; other rows omit it.

D gene	J gene	V gene	clone size	CDR3 protein	CDR3 DNA
.	TRBJ1-4	TRBV7-9	once	CASSLGAASTNEKLFF	TGTGCCAGCAGCTTAGGGGCAGCCTCAACTAATGAAAAACTGTTTTTT
TRBD2	TRBJ2-2	TRBV7-2	.	CASSYIAGGPANTGELFF	TGTGCCAGCAGCTATATAGCGGGAGGCCCTGCGAACACCGGGGAGCTGTTTTTT
TRBD2	TRBJ2-1	TRBV3-1/TRBV3-2	.	CASSLRTSGSTEQFF	TGTGCCAGCAGCCTCCGGACTAGCGGGAGTACTGAGCAGTTCTTC
TRBD2	TRBJ2-1	TRBV4-1	once	CASSQDGLAGYSEQFF	TGCGCCAGCAGCCAAGATGGTCTAGCGGGATATTCTGAGCAGTTCTTC
.	TRBJ2-2	TRBV5-1	.	CASSLVRVLTGELFF	TGCGCCAGCAGCTTGGTCAGGGTGTTAACCGGGGAGCTGTTTTTT
.	TRBJ2-1	TRBV18	.	CASSPPWDFSYNEQFF	TGTGCCAGCTCACCACCGTGGGACTTCTCCTACAATGAGCAGTTCTTC
.	TRBJ2-5	TRBV4-1	.	CASSQEAKETQYF	TGCGCCAGCAGCCAAGAGGCCAAAGAGACCCAGTACTTC
TRBD1	TRBJ1-2	TRBV7-2	.	CASSLGGQTLVGNGYTF	TGTGCCAGCAGCTTAGGGGGACAGACCTTGGTGGGGAATGGCTACACCTTC
TRBD1	TRBJ2-5	TRBV4-3	.	CASSQGALTGMETQYF	TGCGCCAGCAGCCAAGGGGCCTTGACAGGGATGGAGACCCAGTACTTC
TRBD2	TRBJ2-1	TRBV18	.	CASSLVAGNYNEQFF	TGTGCCAGCTCACTCGTAGCGGGGAATTACAATGAGCAGTTCTTC
.	TRBJ2-7	TRBV7-8	.	CASSLARGYEQYF	TGTGCCAGCAGCTTAGCGCGGGGCTACGAGCAGTACTTC
.	TRBJ2-2	TRBV27	once	CASSSGYGELFF	TGTGCCAGCAGTTCAGGGTACGGGGAGCTGTTTTTT
.	TRBJ1-4	TRBV5-1	.	CASSLIQGREKLFF	TGCGCCAGCAGCTTAATACAGGGAAGAGAAAAACTGTTTTTT
.	TRBJ2-2	TRBV5-1	.	CASSFRFAGELFF	TGCGCCAGCAGCTTCCGGTTCGCCGGGGAGCTGTTTTTT
TRBD1	TRBJ2-1	TRBV5-4	.	CATKSGTDYNEQFF	TGTGCCACCAAGTCCGGGACAGATTACAATGAGCAGTTCTTC
.	TRBJ1-2	TRBV21-1	.	CASSTGTARGRVISYTF	TGTGCCAGCAGCACGGGAACAGCCAGGGGGCGGGTAATCAGCTACACCTTC
.	TRBJ2-7	TRBV6-5	.	CASSYRGTIGYEQYF	TGTGCCAGCAGTTACCGCGGCACTATCGGCTACGAGCAGTACTTC
.	TRBJ1-6	TRBV3-1/TRBV3-2	.	CASSQMPQGFPSPLHF	TGTGCCAGCAGCCAAATGCCACAGGGATTCCCGTCACCCCTCCACTTT
.	TRBJ1-1	TRBV2	.	CASSESTAKNTEAFF	TGTGCCAGCAGTGAATCAACCGCGAAGAACACTGAAGCTTTCTTT
.	TRBJ2-3	TRBV7-3	.	CASSVHPSTDTQYF	TGTGCCAGCAGCGTACACCCTAGCACAGATACGCAGTATTTT
.	TRBJ1-1	TRBV6-2/TRBV6-3	.	CASSTGLNTEAFF	TGTGCCAGCAGCACAGGGCTAAACACTGAAGCTTTCTTT
TRBD1	TRBJ1-5	TRBV5-1	few	CASSWTGGKDQPQHF	TGCGCCAGCAGCTGGACAGGGGGGAAGGACCAGCCCCAGCATTTT
.	TRBJ2-1	TRBV12-3/TRBV12-4	.	CASSLALLEDGFF	TGTGCCAGCAGTTTAGCGCTACTAGAAGACGGGTTCTTC
TRBD1	TRBJ2-7	TRBV5-6	.	CASRGDRGGEQYF	TGTGCCAGCAGAGGGGACAGGGGTGGTGAGCAGTACTTC
TRBD2	TRBJ2-1	TRBV19	.	CARNLAGRGYNEQFF	TGTGCCAGGAACCTAGCGGGTCGTGGCTACAATGAGCAGTTCTTC